This TCR beta chain was identified in a study of blood T cell repertoires in COVID-19. Turning to the study itself: Donors in the United States, Italy and Spain gave samples during acute or convalescent COVID-19. Sample material is recorded as cDNA or gDNA derived from T cells, B-cell-depleted T cells, or PBMCs.

Per the original methods: Amplification from reference gene primers served as the basis for estimated nucleated cell counts. Only in-frame clones appear in the TCRdb table, and some are missing; sequencing was by immunoSEQ multiplex PCR. V, J and clone size were drawn from that table, and D and trimming were deduced from the DNA. The sample records around 300,000 clones, about 80% being singletons. This CDR3 has 16 residues. V was shortened by 3 bases and J by 5 bases, with 14 bases between the two germline ends. The germline V gene has CDR1 LNHNV and CDR2 YYDKDF (reference sequence). The origin of this receptor is a woman aged 50 to 60 who had recovered from COVID-19. The chain joins TRBV15 to TRBJ1-6; D unresolved. Sequencing used peripheral blood. The CDR3 DNA reads TGTGCCACCAGCAGGGGAGGCGCGGCCGATAATTCACCCCTCCACTTT. Amino acids: CATSRGGAADNSPLHF. Using reference TRBV15 and TRBJ1-6 for the parts outside the CDR3, the full variable domain is DAMVIQNPRYQVTQFGKPVTLSCSQTLNHNVMYWYQQKSSQAPKLLFHYYDKDFNNEADTPDNFQSRRPNTSFCFLDIRSPGLGDTAMYLCATSRGGAADNSPLHFGNGTRLTVT.